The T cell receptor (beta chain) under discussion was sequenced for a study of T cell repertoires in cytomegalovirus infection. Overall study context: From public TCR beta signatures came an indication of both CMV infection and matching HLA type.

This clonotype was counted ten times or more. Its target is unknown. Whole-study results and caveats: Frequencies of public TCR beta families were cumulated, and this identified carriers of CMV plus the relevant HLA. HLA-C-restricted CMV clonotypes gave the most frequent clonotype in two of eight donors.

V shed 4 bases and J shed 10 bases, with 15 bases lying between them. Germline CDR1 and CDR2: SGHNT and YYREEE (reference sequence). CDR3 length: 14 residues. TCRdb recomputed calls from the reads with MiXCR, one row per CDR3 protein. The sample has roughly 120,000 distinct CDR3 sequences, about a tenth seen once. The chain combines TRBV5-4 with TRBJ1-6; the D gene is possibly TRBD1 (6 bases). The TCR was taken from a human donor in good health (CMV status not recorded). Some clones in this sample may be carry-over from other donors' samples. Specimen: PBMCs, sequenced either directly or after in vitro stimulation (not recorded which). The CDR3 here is CASSGTGLKSPLHF. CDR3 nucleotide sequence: TGTGCCAGCAGCGGAACAGGGTTGAAGTCACCCCTCCACTTT.